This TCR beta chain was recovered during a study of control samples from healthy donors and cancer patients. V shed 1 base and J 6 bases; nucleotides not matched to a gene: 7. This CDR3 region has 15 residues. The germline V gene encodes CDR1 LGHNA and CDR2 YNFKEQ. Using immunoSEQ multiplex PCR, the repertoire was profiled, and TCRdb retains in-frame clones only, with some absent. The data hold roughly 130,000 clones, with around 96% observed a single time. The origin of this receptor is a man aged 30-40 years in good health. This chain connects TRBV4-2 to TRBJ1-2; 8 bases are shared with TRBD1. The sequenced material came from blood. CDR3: CASSQVQGGLDGYTF. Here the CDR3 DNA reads TGTGCCAGCAGCCAAGTACAGGGGGGACTGGATGGCTACACCTTC.